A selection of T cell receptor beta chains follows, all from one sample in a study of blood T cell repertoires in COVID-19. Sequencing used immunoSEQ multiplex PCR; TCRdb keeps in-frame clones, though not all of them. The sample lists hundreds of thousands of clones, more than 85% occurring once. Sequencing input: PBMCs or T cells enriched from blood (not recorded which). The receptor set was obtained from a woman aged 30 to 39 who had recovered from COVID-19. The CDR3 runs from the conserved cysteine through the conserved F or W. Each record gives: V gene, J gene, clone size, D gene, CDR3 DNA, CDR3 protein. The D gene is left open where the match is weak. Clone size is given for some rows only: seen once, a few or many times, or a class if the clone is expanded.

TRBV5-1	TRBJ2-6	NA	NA	TGCGCCAGCAGCCCCGTCCCACAGGGAATCTCTGGGGCCAACGTCCTGACTTTC	CASSPVPQGISGANVLTF
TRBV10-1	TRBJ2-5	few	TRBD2	TGCGCCAGCAGTGATAGCGGGGCCGAAGAGACCCAGTACTTC	CASSDSGAEETQYF
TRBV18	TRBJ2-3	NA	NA	TGTGCCAGCTCCCCAGGACAGAATACGCAGTATTTT	CASSPGQNTQYF
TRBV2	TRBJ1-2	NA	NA	TGTGCCACCTGGGACTCCCGGGTATACTATGGCTACACCTTC	CATWDSRVYYGYTF
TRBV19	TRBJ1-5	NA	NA	TGTGCCAGTAGTATACCGCCGGTTCTCAATCAGCCCCAGCATTTT	CASSIPPVLNQPQHF
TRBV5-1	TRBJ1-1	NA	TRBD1	TGCGCCAGCAGCCTCACAGGGGTCGGGACTGAAGCTTTCTTT	CASSLTGVGTEAFF
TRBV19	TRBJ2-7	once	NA	TGTGCCAGTAGTATGGGCGACAGTAGCGAGCAGTACTTC	CASSMGDSSEQYF
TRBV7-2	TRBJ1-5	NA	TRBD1	TGTGCCAGCAGCTTAAAGGCGTGGGGACAGGGACAGCCCCAGCATTTT	CASSLKAWGQGQPQHF
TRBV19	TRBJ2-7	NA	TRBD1	TGTGCCAGTAGTCCGCGACAGGGGCGAAAAAATTACGAGCAGTACTTC	CASSPRQGRKNYEQYF
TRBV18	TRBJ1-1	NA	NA	TGTGCCAGCTCACCGGGCAGGGTTGAAGCTTTCTTT	CASSPGRVEAFF
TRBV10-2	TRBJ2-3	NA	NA	TGCGCCAGCAGTGATTCTCATATGCGGGGCACAGATACGCAGTATTTT	CASSDSHMRGTDTQYF
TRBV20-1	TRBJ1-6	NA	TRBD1	TGCAGTGCTAGTAGACAGGGGGCGAATTCACCCCTCCACTTT	CSASRQGANSPLHF
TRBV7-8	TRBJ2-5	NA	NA	TGTGCCAGCAGCACCAAGCGGACAGCCTTACAAGAGACCCAGTACTTC	CASSTKRTALQETQYF
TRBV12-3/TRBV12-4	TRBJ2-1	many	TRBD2	TGTGCCAGCAAGGGACTAGGCAATGAGCAGTTCTTC	CASKGLGNEQFF
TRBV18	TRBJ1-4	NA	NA	TGTGCCAGCTCACCAGGGGCCACTAATGAAAAACTGTTTTTT	CASSPGATNEKLFF
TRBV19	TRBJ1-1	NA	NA	TGTGCCAGTAGTCGCAGCGTGGGCACTGAAGCTTTCTTT	CASSRSVGTEAFF
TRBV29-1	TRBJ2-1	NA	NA	TGCAGCGTTGGGCTAGCGACCTACAATGAGCAGTTCTTC	CSVGLATYNEQFF
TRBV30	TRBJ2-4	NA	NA	TGTGCCTGGAGTGTACTGGAGAAAAACATTCAGTACTTC	CAWSVLEKNIQYF
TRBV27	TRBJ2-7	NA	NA	TGTGCCAGCAGTCAGGGGACGGGCAGCTCCTACGAGCAGTACTTC	CASSQGTGSSYEQYF
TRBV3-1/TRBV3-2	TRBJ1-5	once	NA	TGTGCCAGCAGCCAAGAGCCGGGCAGGGGGCCCCAGCATTTT	CASSQEPGRGPQHF
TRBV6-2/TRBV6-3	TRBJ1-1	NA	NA	TGTGCCAGCAGTTTCTCAGGGGCCAACACTGAAGCTTTCTTT	CASSFSGANTEAFF
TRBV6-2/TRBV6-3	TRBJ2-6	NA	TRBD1	TGTGCCAGCAGCCCGGGACAGGGGGCGTCCGGGGCCAACGTCCTGACTTTC	CASSPGQGASGANVLTF
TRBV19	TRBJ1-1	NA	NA	TGTGCCAGTAGTGGCAGGGTCGTTGACACTGAAGCTTTCTTT	CASSGRVVDTEAFF
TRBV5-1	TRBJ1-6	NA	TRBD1	TGCGCCAGCAGCTTGGAACAGGGGGAAAATTCACCCCTCCACTTT	CASSLEQGENSPLHF
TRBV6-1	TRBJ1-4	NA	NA	TGTGCCAGCAGTGAGTCGGGGGGCACTAATGAAAAACTGTTTTTT	CASSESGGTNEKLFF
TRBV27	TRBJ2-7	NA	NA	TGTGCCAGCAGTTTAACATCGGCGGGCTACGAGCAGTACTTC	CASSLTSAGYEQYF
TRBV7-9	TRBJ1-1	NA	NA	TGTGCCAGCAGCCTCGGACAGAACACTGAAGCTTTCTTT	CASSLGQNTEAFF
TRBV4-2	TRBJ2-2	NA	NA	TGTGCCAGCAGCCAAGATCTCGGCGGGGAGCTGTTTTTT	CASSQDLGGELFF
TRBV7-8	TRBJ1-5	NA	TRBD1	TGTGCCAGCAGCTTAGTTCAGATACGAGGACAGGGGGTGGATCAGCCCCAGCATTTT	CASSLVQIRGQGVDQPQHF
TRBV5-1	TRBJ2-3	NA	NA	TGCGCCAGCAGCTTAAGGGGGACACAGGTAGATACGCAGTATTTT	CASSLRGTQVDTQYF
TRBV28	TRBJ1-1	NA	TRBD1	TGTGCCAGCAGTGACCTGGACAGGGGGGCAGGCACTGAAGCTTTCTTT	CASSDLDRGAGTEAFF